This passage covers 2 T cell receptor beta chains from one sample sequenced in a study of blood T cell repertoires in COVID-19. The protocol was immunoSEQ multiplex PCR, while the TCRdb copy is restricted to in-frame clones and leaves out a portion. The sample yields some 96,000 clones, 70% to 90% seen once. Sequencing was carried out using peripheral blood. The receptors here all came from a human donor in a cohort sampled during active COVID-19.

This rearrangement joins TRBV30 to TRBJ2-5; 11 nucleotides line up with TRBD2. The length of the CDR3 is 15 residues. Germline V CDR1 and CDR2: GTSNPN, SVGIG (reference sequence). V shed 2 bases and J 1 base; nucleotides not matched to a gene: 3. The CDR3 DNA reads TGTGCCTGGAGTAGGACTAGCGGGCTCCAAGAGACCCAGTACTTC. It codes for CAWSRTSGLQETQYF.

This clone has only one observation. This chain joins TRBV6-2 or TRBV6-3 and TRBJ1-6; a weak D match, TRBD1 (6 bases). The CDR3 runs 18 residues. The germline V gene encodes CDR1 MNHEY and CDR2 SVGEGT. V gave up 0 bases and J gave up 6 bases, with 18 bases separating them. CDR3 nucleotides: TGTGCCAGCAGTTACTCAAGGGACGCGGGGGCGCTTAATTCACCCCTCCACTTT. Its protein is CASSYSRDAGALNSPLHF.